Below are 16 T cell receptor beta chains sequenced from a single sample in a study of beta chain features in type 1 diabetes. Of the isolated RNA, all was reverse transcribed, and so the sequenced material was expressed TCRB transcripts. Sequencing used immunoSEQ multiplex PCR; TCRdb keeps in-frame clones, though not all of them. The data contain 300,000 to 400,000 clones, roughly 12% of them singletons. The sequenced material came from naive CD4+ T cells from blood. Receptors originate from a young man in good health.

The gene calls are TRBV5-1 and TRBJ1-1, with no clear D. V lost 0 bases and J lost 2, with 8 bases in between. This CDR3 is 14 amino acids long. Germline CDR1 and CDR2: SGHRS and YFSETQ. CDR3 amino acids: CASSLGAENTEAFF. CDR3 sequence (DNA): TGCGCCAGCAGCTTGGGGGCAGAAAACACTGAAGCTTTCTTT.

This clone was detected a few times. V usage is TRBV30 and J usage is TRBJ2-5; 13 nucleotides align to TRBD2. V was clipped by 0 bases and J by 3 bases; unmatched bases: 7. The germline gives CDR1 GTSNPN, CDR2 SVGIG (reference sequence). The CDR3 loop spans 17 amino acids. This CDR3 is CAWSVRRTSGGKETQYF. In DNA, the CDR3 is TGTGCCTGGAGTGTACGGCGGACTAGCGGGGGAAAAGAGACCCAGTACTTC.

This clone was observed a handful of times. The chain has TRBV2 and TRBJ2-7, with a tentative D call TRBD1 (6 bases). Germline values: CDR1 SNHLY, CDR2 FYNNEI. The length of the CDR3 is 17 residues. The V gene lost 5 bases and the J gene lost 3 bases, with 23 bases spanning the gap. CDR3 coding DNA: TGTGCCAGCAGTACCCGGCCATATGTGAGGGGGAGCTACGAGCAGTACTTC. Protein sequence: CASSTRPYVRGSYEQYF.

This clone came up a few times. The chain carries TRBV2 and TRBJ2-5; perhaps TRBD1 as D (5 bases). The V end was cut by 2 bases, the J end by 8 bases, with 9 bases between. CDR1 SNHLY and CDR2 FYNNEI come from the germline V gene. The CDR3 has 12 residues. The CDR3 bases are TGTGCCAGCAGTGAAAGGGGTGTTACCCAGTACTTC. Its translation: CASSERGVTQYF.

This clone occurred a few times. The chain recombines TRBV9 with TRBJ2-3, with 8 bases aligning to TRBD2. This CDR3 comprises 15 residues. CDR1 and CDR2 from the germline V gene are SGDLS and YYNGEE. V lost 4 bases to trimming and J lost 2 bases; unmatched junction nucleotides: 6. This chain's CDR3 is CASSLTSAATDTQYF. Written as DNA, the CDR3 is TGTGCCAGCAGCCTGACTAGCGCGGCCACAGATACGCAGTATTTT.

V usage is TRBV15 and J usage is TRBJ2-4; maybe TRBD2 (7 bases). CDR1 LNHNV and CDR2 YYDKDF come from the germline V gene (reference sequence). The CDR3 extends over 15 amino acids. Trimming stripped 5 bases from V and 3 bases from J, with 14 bases between. CDR3 loop: CATSSPGGLKNIQYF. CDR3 nucleotides: TGTGCCACCAGCTCCCCCGGGGGGCTCAAAAACATTCAGTACTTC.

V is TRBV28 and J is TRBJ2-3; 9 nucleotides line up with TRBD2. V was pared by 6 bases and J by 5 bases, with 6 bases of the junction left unmatched. Germline-derived CDR1 and CDR2 are MDHEN and SYDVKM. The CDR3 extends over 14 amino acids. CDR3 in amino acids: CASRIVAGVDTQYF. The CDR3 DNA follows: TGTGCCAGCAGAATTGTAGCGGGAGTAGATACGCAGTATTTT.

A few counts support this clone. V usage is TRBV4-2 and J usage is TRBJ2-4; 7 bases are a match to TRBD2. This CDR3 comprises 15 residues. J lost 6 bases, V lost 0 bases, and 5 bases had no gene match. The germline V gene encodes CDR1 LGHNA and CDR2 YNFKEQ. CDR3 nucleotides: TGTGCCAGCAGCCAAGATCGGCCTAGCGGAAACATTCAGTACTTC. Encoded protein: CASSQDRPSGNIQYF.

This clone was detected only a few times. The chain combines TRBV29-1 with TRBJ2-5; 11 positions match TRBD1. V dropped 6 bases and J dropped 4; count of bases not matched to a gene: 10. Germline-derived CDR1 and CDR2 are SQVTM and ANQGSEA. The CDR3 spans 15 residues. The CDR3 loop reads CSVNPTGTGGETQYF. Written as DNA, the CDR3 is TGCAGCGTAAACCCGACCGGGACAGGGGGAGAGACCCAGTACTTC. Variable domain in full (rest from reference TRBV29-1 and TRBJ2-5): SAVISQKPSRDICQRGTSLTIQCQVDSQVTMMFWYRQQPGQSLTLIATANQGSEATYESGFVIDKFPISRPNLTFSTLTVSNMSPEDSSIYLCSVNPTGTGGETQYFGPGTRLLVL.

V usage is TRBV11-3 and J usage is TRBJ2-1; D is uncertain. The CDR3 length is 14 residues. The V end was cut by 0 bases, the J end by 6 bases, with 9 bases between. Germline CDR1 SGHNT, CDR2 YENEEA. CDR3 sequence (DNA): TGTGCCAGCAGCTTAGATCCCATCGGCAATGAGCAGTTCTTC. This sequence encodes CASSLDPIGNEQFF.

The chain joins TRBV5-4 to TRBJ2-7, with D maybe TRBD2 (5 bases). The ends were cut back, 0 bases at V and 6 bases at J, with 19 bases in the middle. The CDR3 covers 16 residues. The germline CDR1 and CDR2 sequences are SGHNT and YYREEE (reference sequence). CDR3 region: CASSLGVRAGLGEQYF. DNA for the CDR3: TGTGCCAGCAGCTTGGGAGTACGGGCGGGTCTCGGCGAGCAGTACTTC.

In this sample, this clone turned up once. The gene calls are TRBV30 and TRBJ1-2; 10 positions agree with TRBD1. The CDR3 has 12 amino acids. Germline values: CDR1 GTSNPN, CDR2 SVGIG (reference sequence). J lost 6 bases, V lost 5 bases, and 3 bases had no gene match. CDR3: CAWGQGVNGYTF. The CDR3 DNA is TGTGCCTGGGGACAGGGGGTTAATGGCTACACCTTC.

J is TRBJ1-6 and V is TRBV5-6; tentatively, D is TRBD1 (5 bases). The V gene's germline CDR1 is SGHDT and CDR2 YYEEEE. The CDR3 has 17 amino acids. The V end was cut by 0 bases, the J end by 7 bases, with 17 bases between. The CDR3: CASSLGRLRAWNSPLHF. CDR3 coding DNA: TGTGCCAGCAGCTTGGGGCGCCTCAGGGCGTGGAATTCACCCCTCCACTTT.

The chain is built from TRBV5-4 and TRBJ2-7, with 8 bases lining up with TRBD2. V shed 2 bases and J 4 bases; nucleotides not matched to a gene: 8. The CDR3 has 15 residues. Germline lookup yields CDR1 SGHNT and CDR2 YYREEE (reference sequence). DNA for the CDR3: TGTGCCAGCAGCTTCGGGAGGGAGCTATTATACGAGCAGTACTTC. This gives the protein CASSFGRELLYEQYF.

The gene calls are TRBV30 and TRBJ1-3; D ambiguous. Germline CDR1 reads GTSNPN; CDR2 reads SVGIG (reference sequence). CDR3 size: 14 residues. The germline V and J ends were trimmed by 2 bases and 4 bases, with 12 bases remaining between them. Here the CDR3 reads CAWSPRTWGNTIYF. The CDR3 bases are TGTGCCTGGAGTCCGAGGACTTGGGGAAACACCATATATTTT.

In this sample, this clone turned up many times. This same CDR3 is encoded by further DNA sequences in the sample. V usage is TRBV15 and J usage is TRBJ2-7; D possibly corresponds to TRBD2 (6 bases). The CDR3 covers 13 residues. Germline V gene sequence: CDR1 LNHNV, CDR2 YYDKDF (reference sequence). The V and J ends lost 0 bases and 4 bases respectively, with 7 bases between them. CDR3 loop: CATSRDRGYEQYF. CDR3 nucleotides: TGTGCCACCAGCAGAGATCGGGGGTACGAGCAGTACTTC.